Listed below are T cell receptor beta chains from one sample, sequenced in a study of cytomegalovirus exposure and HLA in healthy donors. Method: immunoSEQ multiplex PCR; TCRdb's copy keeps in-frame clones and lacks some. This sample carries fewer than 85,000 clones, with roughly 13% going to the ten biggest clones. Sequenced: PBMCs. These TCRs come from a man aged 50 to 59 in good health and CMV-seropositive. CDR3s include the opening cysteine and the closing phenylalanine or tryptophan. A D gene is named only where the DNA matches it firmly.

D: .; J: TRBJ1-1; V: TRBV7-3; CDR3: CASSPGGQNTEAFF; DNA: TGTGCCAGCAGCCCGGGGGGCCAGAACACTGAAGCTTTCTTT
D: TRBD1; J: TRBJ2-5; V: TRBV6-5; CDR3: CASSYSAGGRETQYF; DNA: TGTGCCAGCAGTTACTCAGCAGGGGGCAGGGAGACCCAGTACTTC
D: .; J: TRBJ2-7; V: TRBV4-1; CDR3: CASRLRREGTYEQYF; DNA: TGCGCCAGCAGACTCAGGCGAGAGGGTACCTACGAGCAGTACTTC
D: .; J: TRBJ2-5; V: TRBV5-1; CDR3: CASSRTAQETQYF; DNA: TGCGCCAGCAGCAGGACAGCGCAAGAGACCCAGTACTTC
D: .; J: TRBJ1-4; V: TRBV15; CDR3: CATTPGDGGLEKLFF; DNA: TGTGCCACCACTCCGGGGGACGGAGGACTGGAAAAACTGTTTTTT
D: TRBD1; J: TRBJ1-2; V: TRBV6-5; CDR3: CASSIGQGADYGYTF; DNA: TGTGCCAGCAGTATCGGACAGGGGGCTGACTATGGCTACACCTTC
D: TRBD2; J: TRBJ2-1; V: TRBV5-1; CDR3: CASSRGTSEYNEQFF; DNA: TGCGCCAGCAGCAGGGGGACTAGCGAGTACAATGAGCAGTTCTTC
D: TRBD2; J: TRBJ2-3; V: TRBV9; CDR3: CASSRKREGGDTQYF; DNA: TGTGCCAGCAGCCGGAAGCGGGAGGGCGGGGATACGCAGTATTTT
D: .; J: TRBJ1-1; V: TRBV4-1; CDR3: CASSQEGLNTEAFF; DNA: TGCGCCAGCAGCCAAGAGGGCCTGAACACTGAAGCTTTCTTT
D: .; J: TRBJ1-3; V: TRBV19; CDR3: CASALDSGNTIYF; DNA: TGTGCCAGCGCCCTGGACAGTGGAAACACCATATATTTT
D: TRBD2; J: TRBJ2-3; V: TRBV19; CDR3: CASSIGGRVTDAQYF; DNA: TGTGCCAGTAGTATCGGCGGGAGGGTGACAGATGCGCAGTATTTT
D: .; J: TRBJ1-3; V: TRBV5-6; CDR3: CASSITGNTIYF; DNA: TGTGCCAGCAGCATTACTGGAAACACCATATATTTT
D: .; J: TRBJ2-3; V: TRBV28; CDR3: CASSPNGGSTDTQYF; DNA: TGTGCCAGCAGTCCAAACGGAGGGTCCACAGATACGCAGTATTTT
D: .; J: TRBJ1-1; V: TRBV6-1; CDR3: CASRRGGATEAFF; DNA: TGTGCCAGCAGGCGGGGGGGTGCCACTGAAGCTTTCTTT
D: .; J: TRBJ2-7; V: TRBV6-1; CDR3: CASSEGVAVTYEQYF; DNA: TGTGCCAGCAGTGAAGGAGTCGCGGTGACCTACGAGCAGTACTTC
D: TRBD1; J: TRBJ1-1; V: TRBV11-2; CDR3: CASSLGAGGNTEAFF; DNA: TGTGCCAGCAGCTTAGGCGCAGGGGGCAACACTGAAGCTTTCTTT
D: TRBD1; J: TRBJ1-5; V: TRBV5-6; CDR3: CASSLAGGQGGPQHF; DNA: TGTGCCAGCAGCTTGGCCGGGGGACAGGGGGGGCCCCAGCATTTT
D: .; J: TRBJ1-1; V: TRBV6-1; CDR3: CASRPGASVNTEAFF; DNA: TGTGCCAGCAGACCTGGGGCATCAGTAAACACTGAAGCTTTCTTT